This T cell receptor (beta chain) was recorded in a study of regulatory and conventional T cells in RAG deficiency. Broader study findings: Sorted Omenn CD25-high CD127-low cells may not be bona fide Tregs. Treg unique TCR beta sequences were about 110-fold fewer in Omenn syndrome and CID/AS patients than controls. In Omenn syndrome, Treg and Tconv repertoires overlapped >85%.

The data were produced by immunoSEQ multiplex PCR, yet TCRdb's version contains in-frame clones alone and is incomplete. The data hold roughly 8,100 clones, with around 81% observed a single time. Germline CDR1 and CDR2: MNHNS and SASEGT. V dropped 5 bases and J dropped 3 bases, with 11 bases sitting between them. The CDR3 runs 13 residues. Notes on this clone: The target antigen is unknown.

These sequences were also reported in another study, on regulatory T cells. Per that paper: Primers: 52 TRBV forward and 13 TRBJ reverse. Regulatory T cells showed the strongest V-J pair restriction and V/J gene skewing among patient repertoires.

This sequence was found in a human donor in good health. The chain links TRBV6-1 to TRBJ2-7; D gene unclear. The sequenced material came from CD8+ T cells sorted from blood. The DNA for the CDR3 is TGTGCCAGCAGTCCGGATAAAGTCTACGAGCAGTACTTC. Translated: CASSPDKVYEQYF.